What follows are 29 T cell receptor beta chains derived from one specimen sequenced in a study of blood T cell repertoires in COVID-19. Assay used: immunoSEQ multiplex PCR; TCRdb lists only in-frame clones, some missing. The data show about 130,000 clones, roughly 83% seen once. The specimen sequenced was peripheral blood. Every receptor here comes from a human donor in a cohort sampled during active COVID-19.

This rearrangement joins TRBV7-8 to TRBJ2-1; possible D gene TRBD2, 6 bases. This CDR3 comprises 14 residues. Trimming cost V 2 bases and J 9 bases, with 14 bases left between them. CDR1 and CDR2 (germline): SGHVS, FQNEAQ. In DNA form, the CDR3 reads TGTGCCAGCAGCTTACTAGGGCGGGGACCTGAGCAGTTCTTC. Protein product: CASSLLGRGPEQFF.

CDR3 sequence reads: CASSFSYVSGVSDEQYF. CDR3 DNA: TGCGCCAGCAGCTTTTCCTACGTCAGCGGGGTGTCTGACGAGCAGTACTTC. V and J are TRBV5-1 and TRBJ2-7, with 7 nucleotides matching TRBD2. Germline assignment: CDR1 SGHRS and CDR2 YFSETQ. This CDR3 region has 17 residues. J gave up 5 bases and V 2 bases, and 16 bases lay outside the gene matches.

The J gene is TRBJ1-5, the V gene TRBV6-6, with D possibly matching TRBD1 (5 bases). Trimming pared 0 bases from V and 0 bases from J, leaving 9 bases between. From germline, CDR1 is MNHNY and CDR2 SVGAGI (reference sequence). CDR3 size: 16 residues. The CDR3 DNA follows: TGTGCCAGCAGTTACTCGGTCAGGGCTAGCAATCAGCCCCAGCATTTT. Translated: CASSYSVRASNQPQHF.

The chain couples TRBV18 to TRBJ2-3; tentative D call: TRBD2 (5 bases). The germline CDR1 and CDR2 sequences are KGHSH and LQKENI. The CDR3 has 12 residues. Trimming took 8 bases from V and 1 from J, leaving 7 bases between them. CDR3 protein: CASPGGTDTQYF. The CDR3 nucleotides are TGTGCCAGCCCCGGGGGCACAGATACGCAGTATTTT.

The J gene is TRBJ1-2, the V gene TRBV19; no clear D gene. With 7 bases removed from V and 0 bases from J, the gap between germline ends came to 15 bases. Germline-derived CDR1 and CDR2 are LNHDA and SQIVND (reference sequence). This CDR3 comprises 15 residues. The CDR3 coding sequence is TGTGCCAGTAAAACATCGTGGGCTGCTAACTATGGCTACACCTTC. Its translation is CASKTSWAANYGYTF.

The CDR3 DNA reads as TGTGCCAGCAGTTACGGGGGGACTACCTACGAGCAGTACTTC. Its protein is CASSYGGTTYEQYF. This chain links TRBV6-2 or TRBV6-3 with TRBJ2-7; 7 bases agree with TRBD2. J was trimmed by 2 bases and V by 2 bases; bases with no gene match: 3. The germline CDR1 and CDR2 sequences are MNHEY and SVGEGT. This CDR3 is 14 amino acids long.

This clone was seen just once. This chain connects TRBV3-1 (or the pseudogene TRBV3-2) to TRBJ2-1; tentative D call: TRBD2 (5 bases). V shed 4 bases and J shed 6 bases, with 16 bases lying between them. CDR1 is LGHDT, CDR2 YNNKEL, per germline (reference sequence). This CDR3 has 15 residues. The CDR3 protein is CASSPTVGRGNEQFF. The CDR3 DNA follows: TGTGCCAGCAGCCCAACGGTGGGTCGGGGCAATGAGCAGTTCTTC.

This chain uses TRBV5-1 with TRBJ2-1; TRBD2 matches at 7 bases. CDR3 length: 18 amino acids. Per the germline V gene, CDR1 is SGHRS and CDR2 is YFSETQ. The V and J ends lost 0 bases and 7 bases, in that order; junction bases with no gene match: 16. The CDR3 sequence: CASSLEPRLAIRLNEQFF. The CDR3 DNA reads TGCGCCAGCAGCTTGGAACCCCGACTAGCCATACGTTTAAATGAGCAGTTCTTC. Drawing the rest from reference TRBV5-1 and TRBJ2-1, the complete variable domain is KAGVTQTPRYLIKTRGQQVTLSCSPISGHRSVSWYQQTPGQGLQFLFEYFSETQRNKGNFPGRFSGRQFSNSRSEMNVSTLELGDSALYLCASSLEPRLAIRLNEQFFGPGTRLTVL.

The rearrangement joins TRBV7-9 to TRBJ1-2, with TRBD1 identical over 10 bases. The CDR3 runs 15 residues. The germline V gene encodes CDR1 SEHNR and CDR2 FQNEAQ (reference sequence). The V segment lost 0 bases and the J segment 2 bases; nucleotides outside the gene matches: 0. This CDR3 reads CASSLAGQGNYGYTF. CDR3 coding DNA: TGTGCCAGCAGCTTAGCGGGACAGGGGAACTATGGCTACACCTTC.

The J gene is TRBJ1-1, the V gene TRBV5-1; D call uncertain. V lost 2 bases to trimming and J lost 1 base, with 12 bases between them. Germline V lookup: CDR1 SGHRS, CDR2 YFSETQ. The CDR3 runs to 15 residues. The CDR3 loop is CASSFLQQTNTEAFF. The DNA of the CDR3 is TGCGCCAGCAGCTTCTTACAGCAAACGAACACTGAAGCTTTCTTT.

The chain recombines TRBV5-1 with TRBJ1-1, with D perhaps matching TRBD1 (6 bases). Germline V gene sequence: CDR1 SGHRS, CDR2 YFSETQ. V was cut by 2 bases and J by 1 base, with 9 bases left in between. CDR3 size: 14 residues. The CDR3 region has the DNA TGCGCCAGCAGCTTACAGGGATCGAACACTGAAGCTTTCTTT. Translated, it gives CASSLQGSNTEAFF.

The chain joins TRBV28 to TRBJ1-5; D perhaps matches TRBD1 (5 bases). CDR3 length equals 15 residues. Germline CDR1 reads MDHEN; CDR2 reads SYDVKM. Trimming removed 1 base at V and 4 bases at J, with 11 bases between. In nucleotides, the CDR3 is TGTGCCAGCAGTTTATTACCGGGGGTGAATCAGCCCCAGCATTTT. It is translated as CASSLLPGVNQPQHF.

This clone came up a few times. The J gene is TRBJ2-2, the V gene TRBV5-4, with 9 positions matching TRBD2. The CDR3 sequence is 17 residues long. With 0 bases clipped from V and 6 bases from J, the junction kept 9 bases outside the gene matches. Germline values: CDR1 SGHNT, CDR2 YYREEE (reference sequence). The DNA for the CDR3 is TGTGCCAGCAGCTTGGCAGGGAGAGCGGGAGGATCCGGGGAGCTGTTTTTT. Its translation is CASSLAGRAGGSGELFF.

The chain recombines TRBV24-1 with TRBJ2-1; possible D gene TRBD2, 6 bases. V was trimmed by 3 bases and J by 4 bases, leaving 12 bases between them. The germline gives CDR1 KGHDR, CDR2 SFDVKD. The CDR3 has 15 amino acids. The CDR3 reads CATSDPGTAYNEQFF. The CDR3 DNA is TGTGCCACCAGTGATCCCGGGACTGCTTACAATGAGCAGTTCTTC.

The J gene is TRBJ1-4, the V gene TRBV18; 8 positions match TRBD1. V lost 3 bases, J lost 8 bases, and 11 bases stayed unmatched. This CDR3 contains 16 residues. Germline V lookup: CDR1 KGHSH, CDR2 LQKENI. The CDR3 region has the DNA TGTGCCAGCTCACCTGACCAACGACAGGGGCGAGAAAAACTGTTTTTT. Translating gives CASSPDQRQGREKLFF.

The chain couples TRBV2 to TRBJ2-5; D is perhaps TRBD2 (5 bases). Germline CDR1 and CDR2: SNHLY and FYNNEI. Trimming pared 2 bases from V and 0 bases from J, leaving 10 bases between. This CDR3 contains 15 residues. The CDR3 spells CASSESSGNQETQYF. In DNA, the CDR3 is TGTGCCAGCAGTGAATCCAGCGGAAACCAAGAGACCCAGTACTTC.

This rearrangement joins TRBV6-1 to TRBJ1-3; tentatively, D is TRBD1 (5 bases). V shed 3 bases and J shed 4 bases, with 10 bases lying between them. The CDR3 covers 14 residues. Germline CDR1 MNHNS, CDR2 SASEGT. This CDR3 reads CASSEGPRGNTIYF. The DNA for the CDR3 is TGTGCCAGCAGTGAGGGGCCGAGGGGAAACACCATATATTTT.

This chain connects TRBV5-1 to TRBJ2-7; D might be TRBD1 (6 bases). V was cut by 1 base and J by 0 bases, with 11 bases left in between. From germline, CDR1 is SGHRS and CDR2 YFSETQ. The CDR3 is 15 residues long. CDR3 DNA: TGCGCCAGCAGCTTGAGAACAGGGACCTCCTACGAGCAGTACTTC. This codes for CASSLRTGTSYEQYF.

V and J are TRBV18 and TRBJ2-3; D gene ambiguous. The V gene lost 4 bases and the J gene lost 2 bases, with 4 bases spanning the gap. This CDR3 is 12 amino acids long. The germline V gene encodes CDR1 KGHSH and CDR2 LQKENI. The CDR3 loop reads CASSQYTDTQYF. CDR3 in DNA: TGTGCCAGCTCACAATACACAGATACGCAGTATTTT. The entire variable domain, with the rest obtained from reference TRBV18 and TRBJ2-3, is as follows: NAGVMQNPRHLVRRRGQEARLRCSPMKGHSHVYWYRQLPEEGLKFMVYLQKENIIDESGMPKERFSAEFPKEGPSILRIQQVVRGDSAAYFCASSQYTDTQYFGPGTRLTVL.

CDR3 DNA sequence: TGTGCCAGCAGCTTAAATACGAACACCGGGGAGCTGTTTTTT. Translation: CASSLNTNTGELFF. The chain has TRBV9 and TRBJ2-2; D gene uncertain. V lost 4 bases, J lost 0 bases, and 7 bases lay in between. Germline V lookup: CDR1 SGDLS, CDR2 YYNGEE. CDR3 size: 14 residues. Supplemented by reference TRBV9 and TRBJ2-2, the full variable domain reads DSGVTQTPKHLITATGQRVTLRCSPRSGDLSVYWYQQSLDQGLQFLIQYYNGEERAKGNILERFSAQQFPDLHSELNLSSLELGDSALYFCASSLNTNTGELFFGEGSRLTVL.

This clone was recorded a few times. The chain carries TRBV27 and TRBJ1-5; D remains unclear. Germline CDR1 and CDR2: MNHEY and SMNVEV (reference sequence). This CDR3 spans 13 amino acids. V lost 2 bases, J lost 2 bases, and 4 bases lay in between. Here the CDR3 DNA reads TGTGCCAGCAGTTTACGTCGCAATCAGCCCCAGCATTTT. Amino acid sequence: CASSLRRNQPQHF.

The chain combines TRBV27 with TRBJ2-3, with 7 positions matching TRBD2. The CDR3 extends over 14 amino acids. J was trimmed by 7 bases and V by 3 bases; bases with no gene match: 7. Looked up from germline, CDR1 is MNHEY and CDR2 is SMNVEV (reference sequence). The CDR3 DNA is TGTGCCAGCAGTTTCAGTGCGGGAGCGAATACGCAGTATTTT. It encodes CASSFSAGANTQYF.

This clone came up once. The chain links TRBV12-5 to TRBJ1-2; 10 bases match TRBD1. The CDR3 runs 18 residues. Germline-derived CDR1 and CDR2 are LGHNT and FRNRAP. Germline trimming cut 5 bases from V and 0 bases from J; bases unmatched to any gene: 12. CDR3 sequence reads: CASGPDSRDRGANYGYTF. CDR3 coding DNA: TGTGCTAGTGGTCCAGATTCGAGGGACAGGGGAGCTAACTATGGCTACACCTTC.

The genes are TRBV6-1 and TRBJ2-7, with 12 bases lining up with TRBD2. With 4 bases clipped from V and 4 bases from J, the junction kept 8 bases outside the gene matches. Germline values: CDR1 MNHNS, CDR2 SASEGT. The CDR3 contains 16 residues. CDR3 in amino acids: CASSVRSGTSGYEQYF. In DNA, the CDR3 is TGTGCCAGCAGTGTAAGGTCGGGGACTAGCGGGTACGAGCAGTACTTC.

J is TRBJ2-2 and V is TRBV18; 11 nucleotides match TRBD2. Trimming cost V 3 bases and J 2 bases; bases outside gene matches: 5. CDR1 is KGHSH and CDR2 is LQKENI in the germline V gene. The CDR3 covers 17 residues. The CDR3 loop is CASSPTSGMANTGELFF. DNA of the CDR3: TGTGCCAGCTCACCGACTAGCGGGATGGCAAACACCGGGGAGCTGTTTTTT. The full variable domain, with the rest looked up from reference TRBV18 and TRBJ2-2, is NAGVMQNPRHLVRRRGQEARLRCSPMKGHSHVYWYRQLPEEGLKFMVYLQKENIIDESGMPKERFSAEFPKEGPSILRIQQVVRGDSAAYFCASSPTSGMANTGELFFGEGSRLTVL.

A single count supports this clone. The chain couples TRBV5-1 to TRBJ2-3; D is possibly TRBD1 (6 bases). The germline V and J ends were trimmed by 4 bases and 4 bases, with 16 bases remaining between them. CDR1 is SGHRS and CDR2 is YFSETQ in the germline V gene. The length of the CDR3 is 15 residues. The CDR3 DNA reads TGCGCCAGCAGCCCCCTCAGGGGAACTGCAGATACGCAGTATTTT. Translation gives CASSPLRGTADTQYF.

This rearrangement joins TRBV3-1 (or the pseudogene TRBV3-2) to TRBJ2-1; D remains ambiguous. Germline V gene data show CDR1 as LGHDT and CDR2 as YNNKEL (reference sequence). This CDR3 comprises 16 residues. V was clipped by 0 bases and J by 4 bases, with 13 bases between them. Here the CDR3 DNA reads TGTGCCAGCAGCCAAGATTTCAGGTCGTGGTACAATGAGCAGTTCTTC. Amino acids: CASSQDFRSWYNEQFF.

The chain links TRBV6-4 to TRBJ2-5; 14 bases line up with TRBD2. Losses at the gene ends were 9 bases for V and 4 bases for J; bases not matched to a gene: 19. CDR3 length equals 19 residues. CDR1 is MRHNA, CDR2 SNTAGT, per germline. The chain's CDR3 is CARSVLGLAGATGGETQYF. In DNA, the CDR3 is TGTGCCAGAAGCGTCTTGGGACTAGCGGGAGCCACGGGGGGAGAGACCCAGTACTTC.

The rearrangement joins TRBV6-1 to TRBJ2-1, with D tentatively TRBD2 (5 bases). This CDR3 contains 14 residues. From germline, CDR1 is MNHNS and CDR2 SASEGT. V was shortened by 1 base and J by 5 bases, with 9 bases between the two germline ends. The CDR3 bases are TGTGCCAGCAGTGAAGTCGACGGGGACAATGAGCAGTTCTTC. It encodes CASSEVDGDNEQFF.